What follows is one T cell receptor beta chain and its context. TEMRA cells were enriched by FACS, while CD8+ and CD4+ T cells were obtained through a negative isolation that was performed magnetically. Reverse transcription of roughly 0.5 to 1 ug RNA was carried out with random hexamers. Amplification of TCR beta CDR3 spanned 54 Vbeta and 13 Jbeta via immunoSEQ multiplex PCR. TCRdb re-analysed the immunoSEQ multiplex PCR reads in MiXCR, keeping a single row per CDR3 protein. The repertoire holds 210,000 or so distinct CDR3 sequences, with approximately 94% as singletons. This sample is drawn from a study of CD8 T cells in Susac syndrome. The germline V gene encodes CDR1 DFQATT and CDR2 SNEGSKA (reference sequence). The CDR3 spans 15 residues. The V end was cut by 3 bases, the J end by 0 bases, with 15 bases between.

The chain is built from TRBV20-1 and TRBJ2-7; maybe TRBD1 (6 bases). The sample taken for sequencing was CD4+ T cells from PBMCs. The TCR originated in a human donor with Susac syndrome. This CDR3 reads CSASSTRDTSYEQYF. The CDR3 DNA reads as TGCAGTGCTAGCTCTACCCGGGACACCTCCTACGAGCAGTACTTC.